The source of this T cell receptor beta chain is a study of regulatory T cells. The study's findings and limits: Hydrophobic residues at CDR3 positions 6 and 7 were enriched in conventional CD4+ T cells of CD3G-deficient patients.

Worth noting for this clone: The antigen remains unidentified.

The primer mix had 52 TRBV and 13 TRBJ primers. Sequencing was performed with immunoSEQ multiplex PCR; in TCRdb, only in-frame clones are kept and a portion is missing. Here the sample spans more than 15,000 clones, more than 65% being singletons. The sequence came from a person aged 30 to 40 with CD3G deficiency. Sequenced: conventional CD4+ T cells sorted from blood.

The CDR3 here is CASSRGLTGELFF. In DNA form, the CDR3 reads TGTGCCAGCAGTCGTGGTCTTACCGGGGAGCTGTTTTTT. The chain links TRBV6-6 to TRBJ2-2; D is undetermined. From germline, CDR1 is MNHNY and CDR2 SVGAGI (reference sequence). The V end was cut by 5 bases, the J end by 5 bases, with 9 bases between. The CDR3 length is 13 residues.